This T cell receptor (beta chain) appears in the sequencing data of a study of OX40 agonist ivuxolimab in advanced cancers. Study at large: Partial response was recorded in three patients: one hepatocellular carcinoma and two cutaneous melanoma cases. General study results and limits: Doses of 0.1 to 3.0 mg/kg were accompanied by clonal expansion of CD4+ and CD8+ blood T cells by week 6.

With regard to this clone: What it binds is unknown.

The germline gives CDR1 SQVTM, CDR2 ANQGSEA. The V and J ends lost 4 bases and 0 bases respectively, with 3 bases between them. CDR3 length equals 12 residues. Produced via immunoSEQ multiplex PCR; TCRdb's table is partial and in-frame only. In the table there are roughly 56,000 clones, 82% of which are singletons. The chain links TRBV29-1 to TRBJ1-4; D not resolved. This receptor was obtained from an adult with an advanced solid tumor such as melanoma, head and neck, liver or kidney cancer. Material: CD4+ or CD8+ T cells sorted from blood, obtained in a trial of the OX40 agonist ivuxolimab. This CDR3 reads CSVGATNEKLFF. The CDR3 nucleotides are TGCAGCGTTGGTGCAACTAATGAAAAACTGTTTTTT.